These T cell receptor beta chains were read from a single sample in a study of T cell responses to AZD1222 COVID-19 vaccine. Profiling relied on immunoSEQ multiplex PCR, and the TCRdb table lists in-frame clones only, not all of them. The repertoire has about 120,000 clones, approximately 85% of them found once; the top ten carry around 6%. The specimen comprised peripheral blood, sampled on day 0 of AZD1222 vaccination. The source of these receptors is an adult in good health. Each CDR3 is given with its conserved first and last residue. Each record gives: clone size, D gene, V gene, J gene, CDR3 protein, CDR3 DNA. The D gene is left open where the match is weak. The size entry is marked missing in some rows and otherwise reads once, few, many or a size class.

.	.	TRBV3-1/TRBV3-2	TRBJ1-1	CASSHTGHSRRKAFF	TGTGCCAGCAGCCATACGGGACATTCGAGGCGAAAAGCTTTCTTT
.	.	TRBV19	TRBJ2-7	CASSIMGVPRREQYF	TGTGCCAGTAGTATTATGGGGGTCCCAAGACGCGAGCAGTACTTC
once	.	TRBV28	TRBJ1-6	CASSLTGPPGDSPLHF	TGTGCCAGCAGTTTAACGGGACCCCCCGGCGATTCACCCCTCCACTTT
.	TRBD1	TRBV2	TRBJ1-5	CASSGTGGNQPQHF	TGTGCCAGCAGCGGGACAGGGGGCAATCAGCCCCAGCATTTT
.	.	TRBV28	TRBJ1-1	CASRKGGVNTEAFF	TGTGCCAGCAGAAAAGGAGGGGTGAACACTGAAGCTTTCTTT
few	.	TRBV3-1/TRBV3-2	TRBJ1-2	CASRGRTNYGYTF	TGTGCCAGCAGGGGACGGACTAACTATGGCTACACCTTC
.	.	TRBV6-5	TRBJ1-2	CASSYSPELGGYTF	TGTGCCAGCAGTTACAGTCCAGAATTGGGTGGCTACACCTTC
once	.	TRBV28	TRBJ2-7	CASSSHPQITTAYEQYF	TGTGCCAGCAGTTCCCACCCTCAGATTACGACGGCCTACGAGCAGTACTTC
once	.	TRBV18	TRBJ2-2	CASSSLNTGELFF	TGTGCCAGCTCCTCATTGAACACCGGGGAGCTGTTTTTT
.	.	TRBV27	TRBJ2-2	CASSFVPGHPPGTGELFF	TGTGCCAGCAGTTTTGTCCCAGGCCACCCGCCCGGAACCGGGGAGCTGTTTTTT
.	.	TRBV5-1	TRBJ1-4	CASRTGGEKLFF	TGCGCCAGCAGAACCGGGGGAGAAAAACTGTTTTTT
.	.	TRBV3-1/TRBV3-2	TRBJ2-2	CASSQQNTGELFF	TGTGCCAGCAGCCAACAGAACACCGGGGAGCTGTTTTTT
.	TRBD1	TRBV3-1/TRBV3-2	TRBJ1-2	CASSQEVTGGGGYTF	TGTGCCAGCAGCCAAGAGGTGACAGGGGGCGGTGGCTACACCTTC
.	TRBD2	TRBV4-3	TRBJ2-3	CASSQDLAGGVDTQYF	TGCGCCAGCAGCCAAGATCTGGCGGGGGGGGTAGATACGCAGTATTTT
.	.	TRBV7-8	TRBJ1-4	CASSQIMGINEKLFF	TGTGCCAGCAGCCAGATAATGGGGATTAATGAAAAACTGTTTTTT
.	TRBD1	TRBV19	TRBJ1-6	CASSLSGQGAASPLHF	TGTGCCAGTAGTCTCTCCGGACAGGGGGCGGCCTCACCCCTCCACTTT
few	TRBD1	TRBV9	TRBJ1-3	CASSATGAASGNTIYF	TGTGCCAGCAGCGCCACAGGGGCCGCCTCTGGAAACACCATATATTTT
.	.	TRBV7-8	TRBJ1-5	CASSPHNQPQHF	TGTGCCAGCAGCCCACATAATCAGCCCCAGCATTTT
.	TRBD1	TRBV4-2	TRBJ2-3	CASSQETGRTDTQYF	TGTGCCAGCAGCCAAGAGACAGGGCGCACAGATACGCAGTATTTT
.	.	TRBV2	TRBJ2-2	CASSPGTQPGELFF	TGTGCCAGCAGTCCCGGGACTCAACCCGGGGAGCTGTTTTTT
once	TRBD1	TRBV5-1	TRBJ1-1	CASSFGTENTEAFF	TGCGCCAGCAGCTTTGGGACAGAGAACACTGAAGCTTTCTTT
.	.	TRBV18	TRBJ2-1	CASSSGTGYEQFF	TGTGCCAGCTCGTCCGGGACCGGGTATGAGCAGTTCTTC
once	TRBD1	TRBV19	TRBJ1-5	CASRDRGGQPQHF	TGTGCCAGTAGGGACAGGGGGGGACAGCCCCAGCATTTT